This entry lists 4 T cell receptor beta chains sequenced from one sample in a study of T cells expressing NK-cell markers. TCRdb re-called the 5' RACE reads; every CDR3 protein appears as one record, without DNA. Its clone listing holds roughly 380,000 distinct CDR3 sequences. The source material was blood T cells: a sorted CD56 or NKG2C T cell subset, CD4+ or CD8+ T cells, or bulk PBMC T cells (not recorded which). These receptors were collected from a man aged 18 to 70 in good health.

The genes are TRBV7-9 and TRBJ2-1; TCRdb indicates TRBD1, and absent DNA this call remains unverified. Germline V gives CDR1 SEHNR, CDR2 FQNEAQ (reference sequence). The CDR3 contains 15 residues. This CDR3 reads CASSFGTGGYNEQFF.

The J gene is TRBJ2-7, the V gene TRBV24-1; TCRdb's D call, TRBD2, is unchecked because there is no DNA. This CDR3 is 15 amino acids long. Germline V gene sequence: CDR1 KGHDR, CDR2 SFDVKD. The CDR3 reads CATSDLAGGLYEQYF.

The rearrangement uses TRBV29-1 and TRBJ2-7. This CDR3 is 13 amino acids long. CDR1 is SQVTM and CDR2 is ANQGSEA in the germline V gene. This CDR3 reads CSVRSSDLYEQYF.

The V gene is TRBV15, the J gene TRBJ2-5; absent DNA, TCRdb's TRBD2 call cannot be checked. Looked up from germline, CDR1 is LNHNV and CDR2 is YYDKDF (reference sequence). The CDR3 spans 15 residues. The CDR3 loop is CATSRASAGKETQYF. Full variable domain (missing parts from reference TRBV15 and TRBJ2-5): DAMVIQNPRYQVTQFGKPVTLSCSQTLNHNVMYWYQQKSSQAPKLLFHYYDKDFNNEADTPDNFQSRRPNTSFCFLDIRSPGLGDTAMYLCATSRASAGKETQYFGPGTRLLVL.